The clone carrying this T cell receptor (beta chain) was detected once. Its specificity is not known. V lost 6 bases and J 0 bases, leaving 13 bases between the germline ends. The germline CDR1 and CDR2 sequences are MGHDK and SYGVNS. The CDR3 is made up of 15 amino acids. An Oncomine TCR Beta short-read assay was used to sequence the DNA from cultured CD4+ T cells. TCRdb used MiXCR to reprocess the PCR reads, holding one entry per CDR3 protein. Of just under 20,000 distinct CDR3 sequences in the sample, over 55% were seen once. Regarding treatment: roughly 10-day PBMC culture with coronavirus spike peptide pools or control peptides (ViraFEST assay). The data were obtained in a study of vaccination and CD4 T cells after COVID-19.

Sequenced sample: CD4+ T cells from blood, cultured in vitro. The receptor was isolated from a human donor who had recovered from COVID-19. This chain links TRBV25-1 with TRBJ2-3; D may be TRBD1 (6 bases). CDR3 region: CASRAAGASTDTQYF. The DNA for the CDR3 is TGTGCCAGCAGGGCTGCAGGGGCTAGCACAGATACGCAGTATTTT.